This is a list of T cell receptor beta chains from one sample in a study of blood T cell repertoires in COVID-19. The method was immunoSEQ multiplex PCR; TCRdb's version includes in-frame clones alone and lacks a portion of them. The sample holds 170,000 or so clones, about 88% seen once. Source material: PBMCs or T cells enriched from blood (not recorded which). Receptors were obtained from a woman between 50 and 59 years old who had recovered from COVID-19. Each CDR3 is given with its conserved first and last residue. A D gene is named only where the DNA matches it firmly. Size is stated for part of the rows, as once, few or many counts, or as a class when the clone is expanded.

cdr3_nt,cdr3_aa,j_call,d_call,clone_size,v_call
TGCAGCGTCGGACAGGGCAACTATGGCTACACCTTC,CSVGQGNYGYTF,TRBJ1-2,TRBD1,-,TRBV29-1
TGTGCCAGTAGTATGCCCGGGACAGGGGACTCACCCCTCCACTTT,CASSMPGTGDSPLHF,TRBJ1-6,TRBD1,-,TRBV19
TGTGCCAGCAGTGAACCCGGGGTGGGCAATGAGCAGTTCTTC,CASSEPGVGNEQFF,TRBJ2-1,-,-,TRBV6-1
TGTGCCAGCAGGGGACTAGCGGCCTTCATCTCCTACGAGCAGTACTTC,CASRGLAAFISYEQYF,TRBJ2-7,TRBD2,-,TRBV7-9
TGTGCCAGCCTCGGACTAGCGGGAGGGCGGAGCTCCTACGAGCAGTACTTC,CASLGLAGGRSSYEQYF,TRBJ2-7,TRBD2,once,TRBV28
TGCGCCAGCAGTTATGCGGGAGGGTACTACAATGAGCAGTTCTTC,CASSYAGGYYNEQFF,TRBJ2-1,TRBD2,-,TRBV10-1
TGTGCCACCAGCAGAGATCGGTCCCCGCTGGCTGAAGCTTTCTTT,CATSRDRSPLAEAFF,TRBJ1-1,-,-,TRBV15
TGTGCCAGCAGTGAAACAGGGTCCTACGAGCAGTACTTC,CASSETGSYEQYF,TRBJ2-7,-,-,TRBV25-1
TGTGCCAGCAGCCCTCGGACTAGCGGGAGGGACAATGAGCAGTTCTTC,CASSPRTSGRDNEQFF,TRBJ2-1,TRBD2,-,TRBV11-1
TGTGCCAGCAGATCCAGGGGGAATCAGCCCCAGCATTTT,CASRSRGNQPQHF,TRBJ1-5,TRBD1,-,TRBV28
TGTGCCAGCAGTGAAAGGGGCCTGGGGAATTCACCCCTCCACTTT,CASSERGLGNSPLHF,TRBJ1-6,-,-,TRBV2
TGCGCCAGCAGCTCAGGGGAGGGGGTGGTGGAGCAGTACTTC,CASSSGEGVVEQYF,TRBJ2-7,-,once,TRBV5-1
TGCGCCAGCAGCCACCGACTAGCGGGAGTAAATGAGCAGTTCTTC,CASSHRLAGVNEQFF,TRBJ2-1,TRBD2,once,TRBV4-1
TGTGCCAGCGTAACCGGGACAGGTAGCTACGAGCAGTACTTC,CASVTGTGSYEQYF,TRBJ2-7,TRBD1,once,TRBV7-9
TGCAGCGTTGATAGAGGGAACTCCTATGGCTACACCTTC,CSVDRGNSYGYTF,TRBJ1-2,-,-,TRBV29-1
TGTGCCAGTAAGAGAACTAACACCGGGGAGCTGTTTTTT,CASKRTNTGELFF,TRBJ2-2,-,-,TRBV19
TGTGCCAGCAGCCCCGGCGGGGGCTACTCCTACGAGCAGTACTTC,CASSPGGGYSYEQYF,TRBJ2-7,-,-,TRBV3-1/TRBV3-2
TGTGCCACCTCTAGCGGCACAGATACGCAGTATTTT,CATSSGTDTQYF,TRBJ2-3,-,-,TRBV24-1
TGTGCCTGGAGCCAGGGGGGCGGGATCACAGATACGCAGTATTTT,CAWSQGGGITDTQYF,TRBJ2-3,-,-,TRBV30
TGTGCCACCAGTGACCCCACAGAAGCCTACAATGAGCAGTTCTTC,CATSDPTEAYNEQFF,TRBJ2-1,-,-,TRBV24-1
TGTGCCACCAGCAGAGATAAGGGACAGGTCAATGAGCAGTTCTTC,CATSRDKGQVNEQFF,TRBJ2-1,TRBD1,-,TRBV15
TGTGCCAGCAGCTTTACAGGGAAGGGAGATCAGCCCCAGCATTTT,CASSFTGKGDQPQHF,TRBJ1-5,-,-,TRBV11-2
TGTGCCAGCAGTCCCTTGACAGACACCTACGAGCAGTACTTC,CASSPLTDTYEQYF,TRBJ2-7,-,few,TRBV6-2/TRBV6-3
TGTGCCAGCACCCCACTAGGGACAGCATCTCAGGGTGGTGAGCAGTTCTTC,CASTPLGTASQGGEQFF,TRBJ2-1,TRBD1,-,TRBV2
TGCAGCGTTTCGGACAGGAACACTGAAGCTTTCTTT,CSVSDRNTEAFF,TRBJ1-1,-,few,TRBV29-1
TGTGCCAGCAGTTCGTCCGGGACAGGGAAGGGAAACACCATATATTTT,CASSSSGTGKGNTIYF,TRBJ1-3,TRBD1,-,TRBV28
TGTGCCAGCAGTCCGAGGGGGCCGGGTGGCTACACCTTC,CASSPRGPGGYTF,TRBJ1-2,TRBD1,-,TRBV7-2
TGTGCCAGCAGTTGGAGCGGGAGGAACACCGGGGAGCTGTTTTTT,CASSWSGRNTGELFF,TRBJ2-2,TRBD2,once,TRBV6-6
TGTGCCAGCAGCGTATCGGGCAGGGGCAACACCGGGGAGCTGTTTTTT,CASSVSGRGNTGELFF,TRBJ2-2,-,-,TRBV9
TGTGCTAGTGGTTTGAGACAGGGGGAAGGGGACACTGAAGCTTTCTTT,CASGLRQGEGDTEAFF,TRBJ1-1,TRBD1,-,TRBV12-5
TGTGCCAGCAGTGACGGGAAATCCTACAATGAGCAGTTCTTC,CASSDGKSYNEQFF,TRBJ2-1,-,-,TRBV6-1
TGTGCCAGTAGTATAGGAGGGCACGGAAACACCATATATTTT,CASSIGGHGNTIYF,TRBJ1-3,-,few,TRBV19
TGTGCCAGCAGTTTCCAAAACAGGGGGCCTGCAACTAATGAAAAACTGTTTTTT,CASSFQNRGPATNEKLFF,TRBJ1-4,TRBD1,-,TRBV6-4
TGTGCCAGCAGCAAAGCCACTAGCGGAGAAGACAATGAGCAGTTCTTC,CASSKATSGEDNEQFF,TRBJ2-1,-,-,TRBV21-1
TGTGCCAGCAGCCTACAGGGAAGGAACGAGCAGTACTTC,CASSLQGRNEQYF,TRBJ2-7,-,-,TRBV11-3
TGTGCCAGCAGTCTTAGCGTCACCGGGGAGCTGTTTTTT,CASSLSVTGELFF,TRBJ2-2,-,-,TRBV2
TGTGCCAGCAGCCAAGACTTTAGCGGGAGTGGTGAGCAGTTCTTC,CASSQDFSGSGEQFF,TRBJ2-1,TRBD2,-,TRBV14
TGTGCCAGCAGTGAAGTCCCGGGACAGGGGGCCTTGATCTTC,CASSEVPGQGALIF,TRBJ2-1,TRBD1,-,TRBV2